A selection of T cell receptor beta chains follows, all from one sample in a study of shared clonotypes between healthy human individuals. Sequencing used immunoSEQ multiplex PCR; TCRdb keeps in-frame clones, though not all of them. There are roughly 1,000,000 clones in the sample; 70% to 80% occur only once, and 0.6% to 0.7% lies in the top ten. The specimen sequenced was memory CD4+ T cells from PBMCs. These receptors all come from a man between 18 and 29 years old in good health. Some clones in this sample may be carry-over from other donors' samples. Each CDR3 is given with its conserved first and last residue. Fields, in order: CDR3 protein, CDR3 DNA, clone size, V gene, J gene, D gene. The D gene is left open where the match is weak. The size entry is marked missing in some rows and otherwise reads once, few, many or a size class.

CDR3aa: CAWSHGRSTDTQYF
CDR3nt: TGTGCCTGGAGTCACGGGAGGTCAACAGATACGCAGTATTTT
abundance: -
v_gene: TRBV30
j_gene: TRBJ2-3
d_gene: TRBD2

CDR3aa: CASSSLTQGARHEQYF
CDR3nt: TGTGCCAGCAGCTCCCTAACTCAGGGGGCGCGCCACGAGCAGTACTTC
abundance: -
v_gene: TRBV28
j_gene: TRBJ2-7
d_gene: TRBD1

CDR3aa: CASSIVRRINAEAFF
CDR3nt: TGTGCCAGTAGTATAGTTCGGAGAATAAACGCTGAAGCTTTCTTT
abundance: -
v_gene: TRBV19
j_gene: TRBJ1-1
d_gene: -

CDR3aa: CASSPLPSTEAFF
CDR3nt: TGCGCCAGCAGCCCGCTTCCAAGCACTGAAGCTTTCTTT
abundance: -
v_gene: TRBV5-1
j_gene: TRBJ1-1
d_gene: -

CDR3aa: CASLPGQGKNYGYTF
CDR3nt: TGTGCCAGCTTACCAGGACAGGGAAAAAACTATGGCTACACCTTC
abundance: -
v_gene: TRBV19
j_gene: TRBJ1-2
d_gene: TRBD1

CDR3aa: CASSLSNEQFF
CDR3nt: TGTGCCAGCAGCCTCTCCAATGAGCAGTTCTTC
abundance: -
v_gene: TRBV7-2
j_gene: TRBJ2-1
d_gene: -

CDR3aa: CASSLMWGFGSEQYF
CDR3nt: TGTGCCAGCAGCCTCATGTGGGGGTTCGGATCCGAGCAGTACTTC
abundance: -
v_gene: TRBV6-5
j_gene: TRBJ2-7
d_gene: -

CDR3aa: CASSAQGETAEAFF
CDR3nt: TGTGCCAGCTCAGCACAGGGTGAGACGGCTGAAGCTTTCTTT
abundance: -
v_gene: TRBV18
j_gene: TRBJ1-1
d_gene: -

CDR3aa: CASSFRDGYNEQFF
CDR3nt: TGCGCCAGCAGCTTCCGGGACGGATACAATGAGCAGTTCTTC
abundance: -
v_gene: TRBV5-1
j_gene: TRBJ2-1
d_gene: -

CDR3aa: CASSSAPGHPLAFEQFF
CDR3nt: TGCGCCAGCAGCTCAGCTCCGGGACACCCACTAGCATTTGAGCAGTTCTTC
abundance: -
v_gene: TRBV5-1
j_gene: TRBJ2-1
d_gene: -

CDR3aa: CASSLPGPQKTQYF
CDR3nt: TGCGCCAGCAGCTTGCCGGGACCCCAAAAGACCCAGTACTTC
abundance: -
v_gene: TRBV5-1
j_gene: TRBJ2-5
d_gene: -

CDR3aa: CSVGFVAQGQFF
CDR3nt: TGCAGCGTTGGGTTTGTAGCCCAGGGGCAGTTCTTC
abundance: -
v_gene: TRBV29-1
j_gene: TRBJ2-1
d_gene: -

CDR3aa: CASSDRGPETQYF
CDR3nt: TGTGCCAGCAGTGACAGGGGGCCGGAGACCCAGTACTTC
abundance: many
v_gene: TRBV2
j_gene: TRBJ2-5
d_gene: TRBD1

CDR3aa: CASSNRGWNTEAFF
CDR3nt: TGTGCCAGCAGTAACAGGGGATGGAACACTGAAGCTTTCTTT
abundance: many
v_gene: TRBV6-5
j_gene: TRBJ1-1
d_gene: TRBD1

CDR3aa: CASSPWTGSNSPLHF
CDR3nt: TGTGCCAGCAGTCCCTGGACAGGGAGTAATTCACCCCTCCACTTT
abundance: few
v_gene: TRBV27
j_gene: TRBJ1-6
d_gene: TRBD1

CDR3aa: CASSNEQIDRYEQYF
CDR3nt: TGTGCCAGCAGCAATGAACAGATAGATCGGTACGAGCAGTACTTC
abundance: -
v_gene: TRBV21-1
j_gene: TRBJ2-7
d_gene: -

CDR3aa: CASSLGGQGRETQYF
CDR3nt: TGTGCCAGCAGTTTAGGGGGACAGGGGAGAGAGACCCAGTACTTC
abundance: -
v_gene: TRBV28
j_gene: TRBJ2-5
d_gene: TRBD1

CDR3aa: CASSELRGTEAFF
CDR3nt: TGTGCCAGCAGTGAACTCAGGGGCACTGAAGCTTTCTTT
abundance: -
v_gene: TRBV6-1
j_gene: TRBJ1-1
d_gene: -

CDR3aa: CASSRAGGDSKNIQYF
CDR3nt: TGCGCCAGCAGCAGAGCAGGGGGCGATTCCAAAAACATTCAGTACTTC
abundance: -
v_gene: TRBV5-1
j_gene: TRBJ2-4
d_gene: TRBD1

CDR3aa: CASSTHGTGNQPQHF
CDR3nt: TGTGCCAGTAGTACTCATGGGACTGGCAATCAGCCCCAGCATTTT
abundance: -
v_gene: TRBV19
j_gene: TRBJ1-5
d_gene: -

CDR3aa: CASTRGANTEAFF
CDR3nt: TGTGCCAGCACAAGGGGGGCGAACACTGAAGCTTTCTTT
abundance: once
v_gene: TRBV2
j_gene: TRBJ1-1
d_gene: -